What follows describes a single T cell receptor beta chain. This CDR3 comprises 13 residues. This entry belongs to a study of CD4 T cells in relation to SARS-CoV-2 and coronaviruses. Here immunoSEQ multiplex PCR was the method, and the copy in TCRdb shows in-frame clones only, minus some. The sample lists 35,000 to 40,000 clones; more than 75% were seen once. The sequence was collected from an adult with COVID-19. The chain combines TRBV21-1 with TRBJ1-1. TRBV21-1 is marked as a pseudogene. Sequencing input: memory CD4+ T cells from PBMCs. CDR3 nucleotides: TGTGCCAGCAGCCCCTCCCGGGGTACGAGGGCTTTCTTT. Translated, it gives CASSPSRGTRAFF.